One sample yielded the 2 T cell receptor beta chains listed below, sequenced in a study of blood T cell repertoires in COVID-19. Some clones are missing from TCRdb's copy, which holds only in-frame ones; the method was immunoSEQ multiplex PCR. The sample lists 110,000 or so clones, 84% seen once, with approximately 7% in the top ten. The specimen sequenced was peripheral blood. Receptors were obtained from a woman in her 50s with acute or convalescent COVID-19.

The chain carries TRBV21-1 and TRBJ2-1; TRBD2, the table's D call, was not compared with the DNA. TRBV21-1 is recorded as a pseudogene. This CDR3 is built from 14 residues. In nucleotides, the CDR3 is TGTGCCAGCAAGGAGGGAAGAGGACAATGTGAGCAGTTCTTC. Encoded protein: CASKEGRGQCEQFF.

V and J are TRBV3-1 (or the pseudogene TRBV3-2) and TRBJ2-1; TRBD1 matches 8 bases. Germline CDR1 reads LGHDT; CDR2 reads YNNKEL (reference sequence). J gave up 6 bases and V 0 bases, and 13 bases lay outside the gene matches. The CDR3 extends over 18 amino acids. CDR3 in amino acids: CASSQDRSPGRGPNEQFF. The DNA of the CDR3 is TGTGCCAGCAGCCAAGATAGGTCGCCGGGCAGGGGGCCCAATGAGCAGTTCTTC.